The 17 T cell receptor beta chains below come from one sample, sequenced in a study of yellow fever vaccine responses in identical twins. Each CDR3 protein gets one entry after TCRdb re-called the RT-PCR reads with MiXCR. The sample gives tens of thousands of distinct CDR3 sequences, about 63% of which show up once; more than 4% is in the top ten. The starting material was T cells from blood (PBMCs), unsorted or a sorted subset (not recorded which), obtained before or after yellow fever vaccination (not recorded which). The receptors shown here come from a woman between 18 and 30 years old who received the yellow fever vaccine.

This clonotype came up a few times. The chain joins TRBV11-2 to TRBJ2-1, with D unclear. V lost 5 bases and J lost 7, with 18 bases in between. Germline CDR1 SGHAT, CDR2 FQNNGV. CDR3 length equals 15 residues. The CDR3 sequence is CASSPRVRLVNEQFF. The DNA for the CDR3 is TGTGCCAGCAGCCCGCGCGTAAGACTTGTAAATGAGCAGTTCTTC.

In this sample, this clonotype turned up a few times. The V call is TRBV13, the J call TRBJ2-1; D not resolved. CDR1 and CDR2 (germline): PRHDT, FYEKMQ (reference sequence). The CDR3 has 12 amino acids. The germline V and J ends were trimmed by 3 bases and 10 bases, with 10 bases remaining between them. The CDR3 DNA reads as TGTGCCAGCAGCTTCGATCGATCCGAGCAGTTCTTC. Its protein product is CASSFDRSEQFF.

This clonotype has a handful of counts. The V and J genes are TRBV2 and TRBJ1-1; D perhaps matches TRBD1 (5 bases). Per the germline V gene, CDR1 is SNHLY and CDR2 is FYNNEI. The CDR3 length is 15 residues. With 3 bases removed from V and 11 bases from J, the gap between germline ends came to 22 bases. The chain's CDR3 is CASSDGTVAPSWAFF. The CDR3 DNA is TGTGCCAGCAGTGACGGGACGGTTGCACCCTCATGGGCTTTCTTT.

This clonotype occurred a few times. The chain uses TRBV11-2 and TRBJ1-6; D unclear. Germline V gene sequence: CDR1 SGHAT, CDR2 FQNNGV. With 0 bases removed from V and 7 bases from J, the gap between germline ends came to 1 base. The CDR3 runs to 12 residues. CDR3 DNA: TGTGCCAGCAGCTTAGAGAATTCACCCCTCCACTTT. Translating gives CASSLENSPLHF. Full variable domain (outside the CDR3, taken from reference TRBV11-2 and TRBJ1-6): EAGVAQSPRYKIIEKRQSVAFWCNPISGHATLYWYQQILGQGPKLLIQFQNNGVVDDSQLPKDRFSAERLKGVDSTLKIQPAKLEDSAVYLCASSLENSPLHFGNGTRLTVT.

There are a few counts of this clonotype. In DNA, the CDR3 is TGTGCCAGCAGTCCCCGGGACAGGGGGCTGACAGATACGCAGTATTTT. It is translated as CASSPRDRGLTDTQYF. The chain joins TRBV28 to TRBJ2-3, with TRBD1 matching over 12 bases. This CDR3 contains 16 residues. The germline gives CDR1 MDHEN, CDR2 SYDVKM. V gave up 5 bases and J gave up 3 bases; unmatched junction bases: 6.

This clonotype was seen a handful of times. This chain links TRBV7-3 with TRBJ2-1; D possibly uses TRBD1 or TRBD2 (5 bases each). V was trimmed by 3 bases and J by 4 bases, leaving 13 bases between them. The CDR3 runs to 15 residues. Germline CDR1 is SGHTA and CDR2 is FQGTGA. CDR3 nucleotides: TGTGCCAGCAGCTTTTCCGGGGCGCGGTACAATGAGCAGTTCTTC. It translates to CASSFSGARYNEQFF.

The rearrangement joins TRBV2 to TRBJ2-1, with a tentative D call TRBD2 (5 bases). The germline gives CDR1 SNHLY, CDR2 FYNNEI. The CDR3 length is 15 residues. The V end was cut by 4 bases, the J end by 2 bases, with 12 bases between. CDR3 residues: CASSGQAGTYNEQFF. The CDR3 coding sequence is TGTGCCAGCAGTGGCCAGGCGGGCACCTACAATGAGCAGTTCTTC.

The rearrangement joins TRBV11-1 to TRBJ2-1; D gene ambiguous. Per germline, CDR1 SGHAT and CDR2 FQDESV (reference sequence). Trimming shortened V by 5 bases and J by 5 bases, and 4 bases separated the two germline ends. CDR3 size: 11 residues. The CDR3 reads CASSEHNEQFF. The DNA of the CDR3 is TGTGCCAGCAGCGAACACAATGAGCAGTTCTTC.

This chain connects TRBV12-3 or TRBV12-4 to TRBJ2-5; 7 positions agree with TRBD2. The CDR3 length is 12 residues. Trimming took 10 bases from V and 7 from J; bases not matched to a gene: 9. DNA for the CDR3: TGTGCCACCTCCCTGGGGGGGGGGACCCAGTACTTC. Protein product: CATSLGGGTQYF.

This clonotype has a handful of counts. The chain joins TRBV19 to TRBJ2-7; D possibly uses TRBD1 or TRBD2 (5 bases each). Per the germline V gene, CDR1 is LNHDA and CDR2 is SQIVND (reference sequence). The V end lost 5 bases, the J end lost 9 bases, and 17 bases lay between the germline ends. The CDR3 is 13 amino acids. As DNA, the CDR3 is TGTGCCAGTAGTCCTGCACGGGGCAGCGGGCAGTACTTC. The encoded protein is CASSPARGSGQYF.

There are a few counts of this clonotype. This sequence joins TRBV20-1 and TRBJ2-3; tentatively, D is TRBD2 (6 bases). Trimming cost V 3 bases and J 2 bases, with 15 bases left between them. Germline V CDR1 and CDR2: DFQATT, SNEGSKA (reference sequence). This CDR3 has 15 amino acids. The chain's CDR3 is CSARARGRSTDTQYF. The CDR3 DNA sequence: TGCAGTGCTAGGGCCCGGGGGAGGTCCACAGATACGCAGTATTTT.

The rearrangement links TRBV15 to TRBJ1-6; 9 bases agree with TRBD1. Germline assignment: CDR1 LNHNV and CDR2 YYDKDF (reference sequence). V lost 0 bases and J lost 6; bases outside the gene matches: 0. The CDR3 covers 15 residues. The CDR3 protein is CATSREQGANSPLHF. The CDR3 nucleotides read TGTGCCACCAGCAGAGAACAGGGGGCTAATTCACCCCTCCACTTT.

J is TRBJ1-2 and V is TRBV12-3 or TRBV12-4, with D unresolved. Between the trimmed V and J ends, which lost 7 bases and 7 bases, there was a span of 13 bases. This CDR3 is 12 amino acids long. CDR3 residues: CASTTGLFGYTF. DNA of the CDR3: TGTGCCAGCACCACGGGATTATTTGGCTACACCTTC.

Worth noting for this clonotype: One end of the junction is discordant with germline, which a read error may explain. The CDR3 region has the DNA TGTGCCACCAGCAGCGGACTAGCGGGAGGTCGGGTCTTC. This gives the protein CATSSGLAGGRVF. This chain connects TRBV15 to TRBJ2-1; 14 bases agree with TRBD2. Looked up from germline, CDR1 is LNHNV and CDR2 is YYDKDF (reference sequence). This CDR3 is built from 13 residues.

A few counts support this clonotype. This chain connects TRBV28 to TRBJ2-1; 15 nucleotides line up with TRBD2. The length of the CDR3 is 15 residues. Germline CDR1 and CDR2: MDHEN and SYDVKM. The junction had 3 bases not matched to a gene; V was cut back by 6 bases and J by 6 bases. The CDR3 DNA follows: TGTGCCAGCAGCCTGGGACTAGCGGGAGGCAATGAGCAGTTCTTC. It encodes CASSLGLAGGNEQFF. The full variable domain, in which reference TRBV28 and TRBJ2-1 provide the parts outside the CDR3, is DVKVTQSSRYLVKRTGEKVFLECVQDMDHENMFWYRQDPGLGLRLIYFSYDVKMKEKGDIPEGYSVSREKKERFSLILESASTNQTSMYLCASSLGLAGGNEQFFGPGTRLTVL.

This rearrangement joins TRBV20-1 to TRBJ2-3, with 8 bases matching TRBD1. The CDR3 loop spans 15 amino acids. The germline gives CDR1 DFQATT, CDR2 SNEGSKA (reference sequence). Germline trimming cut 6 bases from V and 3 bases from J; bases unmatched to any gene: 11. The CDR3 protein is CSARPTGGWTDTQYF. The CDR3 DNA reads TGCAGTGCCAGGCCCACAGGGGGTTGGACAGATACGCAGTATTTT.

The V and J genes are TRBV13 and TRBJ2-3, with TRBD2 as a possible D gene (5 bases). The CDR3 runs to 14 residues. Looked up from germline, CDR1 is PRHDT and CDR2 is FYEKMQ (reference sequence). V lost 5 bases, J lost 4 bases, and 13 bases lay in between. CDR3 protein: CASSPGRLSDTQYF. The CDR3 DNA reads TGTGCCAGCAGCCCGGGGAGATTGTCAGATACGCAGTATTTT. The whole variable domain, remainder taken from reference TRBV13 and TRBJ2-3, is AAGVIQSPRHLIKEKRETATLKCYPIPRHDTVYWYQQGPGQDPQFLISFYEKMQSDKGSIPDRFSAQQFSDYHSELNMSSLELGDSALYFCASSPGRLSDTQYFGPGTRLTVL.